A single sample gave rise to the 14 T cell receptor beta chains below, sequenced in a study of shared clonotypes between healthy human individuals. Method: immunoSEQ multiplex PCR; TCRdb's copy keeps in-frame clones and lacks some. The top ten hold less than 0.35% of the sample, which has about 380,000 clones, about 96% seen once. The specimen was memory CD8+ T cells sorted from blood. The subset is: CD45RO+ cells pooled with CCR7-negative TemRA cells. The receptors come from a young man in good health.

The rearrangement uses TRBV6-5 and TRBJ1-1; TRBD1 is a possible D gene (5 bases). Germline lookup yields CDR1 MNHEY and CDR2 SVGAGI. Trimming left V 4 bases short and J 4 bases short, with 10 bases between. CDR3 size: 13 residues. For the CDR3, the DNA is TGTGCCAGCAGTTTAGCTGGGGGCACTGAAGCTTTCTTT. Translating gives CASSLAGGTEAFF.

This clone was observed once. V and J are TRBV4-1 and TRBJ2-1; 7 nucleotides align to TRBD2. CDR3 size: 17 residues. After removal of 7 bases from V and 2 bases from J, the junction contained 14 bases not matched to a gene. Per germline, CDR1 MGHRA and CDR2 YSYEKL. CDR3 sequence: CASKISLLSGAYNEQFF. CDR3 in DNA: TGCGCCAGCAAAATATCGTTGCTAAGCGGGGCCTACAATGAGCAGTTCTTC.

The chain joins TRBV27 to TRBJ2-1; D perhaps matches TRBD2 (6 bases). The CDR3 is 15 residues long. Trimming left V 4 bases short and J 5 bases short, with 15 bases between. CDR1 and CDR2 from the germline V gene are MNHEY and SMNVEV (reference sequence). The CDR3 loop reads CASSSSGRRNNEQFF. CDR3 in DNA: TGTGCCAGCAGTTCAAGCGGGCGAAGAAACAATGAGCAGTTCTTC.

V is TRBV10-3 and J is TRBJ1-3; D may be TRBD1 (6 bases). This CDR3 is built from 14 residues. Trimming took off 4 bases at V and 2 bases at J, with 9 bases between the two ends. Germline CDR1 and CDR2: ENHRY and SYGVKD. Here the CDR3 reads CAISGPGAGNTIYF. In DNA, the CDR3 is TGTGCCATCAGTGGTCCAGGGGCTGGAAACACCATATATTTT.

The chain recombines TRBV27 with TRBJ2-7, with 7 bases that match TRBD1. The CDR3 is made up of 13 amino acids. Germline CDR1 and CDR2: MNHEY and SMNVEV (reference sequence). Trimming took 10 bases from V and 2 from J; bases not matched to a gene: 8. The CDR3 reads CATRRQGAYEQYF. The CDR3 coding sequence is TGTGCCACCCGGAGGCAGGGGGCCTACGAGCAGTACTTC.

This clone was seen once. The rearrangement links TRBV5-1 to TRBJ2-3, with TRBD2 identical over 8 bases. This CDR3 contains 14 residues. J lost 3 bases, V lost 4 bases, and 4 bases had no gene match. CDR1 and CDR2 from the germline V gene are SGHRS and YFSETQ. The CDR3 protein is CASSTAGETDTQYF. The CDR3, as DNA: TGCGCCAGCAGCACAGCGGGAGAAACAGATACGCAGTATTTT.

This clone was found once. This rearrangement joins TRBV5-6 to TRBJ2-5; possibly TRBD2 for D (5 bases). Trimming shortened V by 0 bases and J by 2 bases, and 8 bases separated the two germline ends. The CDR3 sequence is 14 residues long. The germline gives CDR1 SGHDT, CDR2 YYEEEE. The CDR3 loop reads CASSLGGGQETQYF. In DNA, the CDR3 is TGTGCCAGCAGCTTGGGTGGAGGACAAGAGACCCAGTACTTC. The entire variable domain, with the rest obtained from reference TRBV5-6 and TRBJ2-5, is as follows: DAGVTQSPTHLIKTRGQQVTLRCSPKSGHDTVSWYQQALGQGPQFIFQYYEEEERQRGNFPDRFSGHQFPNYSSELNVNALLLGDSALYLCASSLGGGQETQYFGPGTRLLVL.

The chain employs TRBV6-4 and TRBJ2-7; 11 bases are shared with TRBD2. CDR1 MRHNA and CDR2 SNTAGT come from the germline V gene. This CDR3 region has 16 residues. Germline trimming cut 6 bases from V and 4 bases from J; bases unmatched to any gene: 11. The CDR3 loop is CASSYFPRLAGYEQYF. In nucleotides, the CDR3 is TGTGCCAGCAGCTACTTCCCTAGACTAGCGGGATACGAGCAGTACTTC.

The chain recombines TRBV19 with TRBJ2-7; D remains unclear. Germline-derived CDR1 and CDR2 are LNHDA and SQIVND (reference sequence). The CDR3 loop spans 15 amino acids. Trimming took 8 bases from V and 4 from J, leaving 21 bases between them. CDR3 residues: CASGRTSLGFYEQYF. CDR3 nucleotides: TGTGCCAGTGGTCGGACCAGCCTTGGATTTTACGAGCAGTACTTC.

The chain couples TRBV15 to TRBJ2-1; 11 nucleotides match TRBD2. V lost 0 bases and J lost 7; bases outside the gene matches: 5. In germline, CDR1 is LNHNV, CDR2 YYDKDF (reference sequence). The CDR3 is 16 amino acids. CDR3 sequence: CATSRERASGRNEQFF. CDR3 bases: TGTGCCACCAGCAGAGAAAGGGCTAGCGGGAGGAATGAGCAGTTCTTC.

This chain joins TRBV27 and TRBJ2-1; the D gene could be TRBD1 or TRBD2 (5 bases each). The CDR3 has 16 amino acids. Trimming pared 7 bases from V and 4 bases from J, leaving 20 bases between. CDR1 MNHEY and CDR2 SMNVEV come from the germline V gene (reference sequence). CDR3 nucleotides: TGTGCCAGCACGGGAACGGGGCCTATCGGGTACAATGAGCAGTTCTTC. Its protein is CASTGTGPIGYNEQFF.

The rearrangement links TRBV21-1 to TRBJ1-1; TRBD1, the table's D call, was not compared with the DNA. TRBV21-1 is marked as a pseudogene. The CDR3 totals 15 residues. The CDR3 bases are TGTGCCACCCCTAATTTGGGACAGAAAAACACTGAAGCTTTCTTT. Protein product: CATPNLGQKNTEAFF.

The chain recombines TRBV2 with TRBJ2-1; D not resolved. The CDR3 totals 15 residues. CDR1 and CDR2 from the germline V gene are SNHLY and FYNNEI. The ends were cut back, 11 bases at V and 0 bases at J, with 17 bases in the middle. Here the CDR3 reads CAQIGQSLSYNEQFF. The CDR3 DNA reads TGTGCCCAAATTGGGCAGAGCCTCTCCTACAATGAGCAGTTCTTC.

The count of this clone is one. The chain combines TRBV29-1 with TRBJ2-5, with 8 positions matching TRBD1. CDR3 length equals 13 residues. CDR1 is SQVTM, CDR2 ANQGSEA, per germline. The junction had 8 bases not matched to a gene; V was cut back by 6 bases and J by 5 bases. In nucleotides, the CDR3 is TGCAGCGTGGGGGGACAGGCCATTGAGACCCAGTACTTC. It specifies CSVGGQAIETQYF.